The 5 T cell receptor beta chains in this list originate from one sample, sequenced in a study of blood T cell repertoires in COVID-19. The data were produced by immunoSEQ multiplex PCR, yet TCRdb's version contains in-frame clones alone and is incomplete. The sample holds 200,000 to 250,000 clones, over 75% seen once. The specimen sequenced was peripheral blood. These receptors came from a man older than 75 with acute or convalescent COVID-19.

V usage is TRBV28 and J usage is TRBJ1-5; D perhaps matches TRBD1 (6 bases). Germline CDR1 and CDR2: MDHEN and SYDVKM. The CDR3 totals 14 residues. V shed 8 bases and J shed 4 bases, with 15 bases lying between them. The CDR3 nucleotides read TGTGCCAGCGCGGGGGGGCTCCCAAATCAGCCCCAGCATTTT. The encoded protein is CASAGGLPNQPQHF.

The chain is built from TRBV7-9 and TRBJ1-4; 7 nucleotides align to TRBD1. Germline V gene sequence: CDR1 SEHNR, CDR2 FQNEAQ (reference sequence). The V segment lost 5 bases and the J segment 0 bases; nucleotides outside the gene matches: 6. The CDR3 consists of 16 residues. The CDR3 sequence is CASSQGDRPTNEKLFF. In DNA, the CDR3 is TGTGCCAGCAGCCAGGGGGACCGCCCAACTAATGAAAAACTGTTTTTT.

This clone appeared a few times. The chain couples TRBV4-1 to TRBJ1-1, with 10 bases aligning to TRBD1. Germline V gene sequence: CDR1 MGHRA, CDR2 YSYEKL. The ends lost 4 bases at V and 1 base at J; junction bases unmatched: 6. This CDR3 spans 16 amino acids. CDR3 nucleotides: TGCGCCAGCAGCCGAGAGGGGACAGGGGCGAACACTGAAGCTTTCTTT. It is translated as CASSREGTGANTEAFF.

CDR3 region: CASSLQKQGDTQYF. As DNA, the CDR3 is TGTGCCAGCAGCTTGCAGAAACAGGGGGATACGCAGTATTTT. This rearrangement joins TRBV5-4 to TRBJ2-3; 7 bases align to TRBD1. Germline CDR1 is SGHNT and CDR2 is YYREEE (reference sequence). V lost 1 base to trimming and J lost 6 bases; unmatched junction nucleotides: 5. The CDR3 has 14 residues.

J is TRBJ2-3 and V is TRBV19, with TRBD2 matching over 8 bases. The CDR3 totals 17 residues. V trimming: 5 bases; J trimming: 0 bases; junction bases outside the gene matches: 10. Per the germline V gene, CDR1 is LNHDA and CDR2 is SQIVND (reference sequence). CDR3 in amino acids: CASSPGSGLASTDTQYF. The DNA for the CDR3 is TGTGCCAGTAGTCCAGGGAGCGGACTAGCTAGCACAGATACGCAGTATTTT.